This is a list of T cell receptor beta chains from one sample in a study of T cell changes during pregnancy in multiple sclerosis. Clones were read by immunoSEQ multiplex PCR, and TCRdb kept only the in-frame ones, dropping some. Among 45,000 to 70,000 clones listed, about 90% were seen once. This sample comprised CD4+ T cells from peripheral blood mononuclear cells, obtained after pregnancy. Source of these receptors: a female donor with multiple sclerosis, enrolled in a pregnancy study. Each CDR3 is given with its conserved first and last residue. Each record gives: D gene, clone size, J gene, V gene, CDR3 protein, CDR3 DNA. D genes are given only for firm matches. Size tells how often a clone was seen (once, few, many) or the class of an expanded clone, and some rows leave it out.

>.|.|TRBJ1-1|TRBV7-8
CASSLVGLRVVATEAFF
TGTGCCAGCAGCTTAGTAGGTTTGAGGGTTGTAGCCACTGAAGCTTTCTTT
>.|.|TRBJ1-2|TRBV2
CASSVGANYGYTF
TGTGCCAGCAGTGTTGGAGCTAACTATGGCTACACCTTC
>TRBD1|.|TRBJ2-4|TRBV18
CASSPLTGEPKNIQYF
TGTGCCAGCTCACCACTGACAGGGGAACCCAAAAACATTCAGTACTTC
>TRBD1|.|TRBJ1-2|TRBV4-3
CASSPRTGAGYTF
TGCGCCAGCAGCCCTCGGACAGGGGCTGGCTACACCTTC
>TRBD1|.|TRBJ1-6|TRBV7-8
CASSSDLRQGAHSPLHF
TGTGCCAGCAGCTCGGACCTCAGACAGGGGGCACATTCACCCCTCCACTTT
>.|.|TRBJ1-4|TRBV29-1
CSVVTTNEKLFF
TGCAGCGTTGTAACAACTAATGAAAAACTGTTTTTT
>.|.|TRBJ1-6|TRBV6-4
CASSVHLDSFSSYNSPLHF
TGTGCCAGCAGTGTCCATTTGGACAGTTTTAGCTCCTATAATTCACCCCTCCACTTT
>TRBD1|.|TRBJ2-7|TRBV2
CASGGQGAISYEQYF
TGTGCCAGCGGAGGACAGGGGGCGATCTCCTACGAGCAGTACTTC
>.|.|TRBJ2-3|TRBV5-4
CASSLGGISGTDTQYF
TGTGCCAGCAGCTTGGGTGGTATTAGCGGCACAGATACGCAGTATTTT
>.|.|TRBJ1-1|TRBV18
CASSHGKVNTEAFF
TGTGCCAGCTCCCACGGGAAGGTTAACACTGAAGCTTTCTTT
>.|.|TRBJ2-7|TRBV27
CASKNQGGGYEQYF
TGTGCCAGCAAGAACCAGGGGGGCGGCTACGAGCAGTACTTC
>.|.|TRBJ1-2|TRBV20-1
CSAIGGGYTF
TGCAGTGCTATAGGGGGTGGCTACACCTTC
>.|.|TRBJ1-5|TRBV11-2
CASSLDRGSNQPQHF
TGTGCCAGCAGCTTAGACAGGGGTAGCAATCAGCCCCAGCATTTT
>TRBD1|.|TRBJ1-1|TRBV7-2
CASSQYRGRTEAFF
TGTGCCAGCAGCCAGTACAGGGGACGCACTGAAGCTTTCTTT
>.|.|TRBJ2-1|TRBV5-6
CASSYRQSYNEQFF
TGTGCCAGCAGCTATCGACAGAGCTACAATGAGCAGTTCTTC
>.|.|TRBJ1-1|TRBV7-9
CASSPRGNTEAFF
TGTGCCAGCAGCCCGCGGGGAAACACTGAAGCTTTCTTT
>.|.|TRBJ2-7|TRBV4-3
CASSKVSSGRGSYEQYF
TGCGCCAGCAGCAAAGTCTCCTCGGGCAGGGGATCCTACGAGCAGTACTTC
>.|.|TRBJ1-6|TRBV7-2
CASSLASTNSPLHF
TGTGCCAGCAGCTTGGCCTCCACCAATTCACCCCTCCACTTT
>TRBD1|.|TRBJ1-4|TRBV6-5
CASSYQTGNNEKLFF
TGTGCCAGCAGTTACCAGACAGGGAATAATGAAAAACTGTTTTTT
>.|.|TRBJ2-7|TRBV18
CASSRGLSGEQYF
TGTGCCAGCTCACGGGGGCTCTCAGGCGAGCAGTACTTC
>.|.|TRBJ1-6|TRBV12-2
CASRRRQGHGNSPLHF
TGTGCAAGTCGCCGAAGACAGGGCCACGGTAATTCACCCCTCCACTTT
>TRBD1|.|TRBJ2-2|TRBV7-3
CASRRPDRGSGTGELFF
TGTGCCAGCCGAAGGCCGGACAGGGGGTCAGGCACCGGGGAGCTGTTTTTT
>TRBD1|.|TRBJ1-5|TRBV9
CASSRTGQNQPQHF
TGTGCCAGCAGCCGGACAGGTCAAAATCAGCCCCAGCATTTT
>TRBD1|once|TRBJ2-1|TRBV7-3
CASSSRRDRLYNEQFF
TGTGCCAGCAGCTCCCGCCGGGACAGGCTTTACAATGAGCAGTTCTTC
>.|.|TRBJ1-5|TRBV19
CASRSSGGGNQPQHF
TGTGCCAGTAGGAGCTCAGGAGGAGGGAATCAGCCCCAGCATTTT
>.|.|TRBJ2-7|TRBV19
CASSPLQSFYEQYF
TGTGCCAGTAGTCCCCTACAGAGCTTCTACGAGCAGTACTTC
>.|.|TRBJ1-5|TRBV7-7
CASSPIIGQPQHF
TGTGCCAGCAGCCCGATAATCGGTCAGCCCCAGCATTTT
>TRBD1|.|TRBJ1-5|TRBV7-2
CASSTDRGAQPQHF
TGTGCCAGCAGCACAGACAGGGGTGCACAGCCCCAGCATTTT
>TRBD2|.|TRBJ2-7|TRBV11-2
CASSLVSGGNGEQYF
TGTGCCAGCAGCTTAGTCAGCGGGGGGAATGGAGAGCAGTACTTC
>TRBD1|.|TRBJ1-3|TRBV19
CASSPGQASGNTIYF
TGTGCCAGTAGTCCCGGACAGGCCTCTGGAAACACCATATATTTT
>TRBD1|.|TRBJ1-1|TRBV5-6
CASSLGGQGASEAFF
TGTGCCAGCAGCTTGGGGGGACAGGGGGCCTCTGAAGCTTTCTTT
>TRBD1|.|TRBJ2-3|TRBV5-6
CASSSPGTGRQYF
TGTGCCAGCAGCTCGCCGGGGACAGGCAGGCAGTATTTT
>TRBD2|once|TRBJ2-2|TRBV6-5
CASSPSGGKAGELFF
TGTGCCAGCAGCCCCAGCGGGGGGAAGGCCGGGGAGCTGTTTTTT
>.|.|TRBJ2-7|TRBV7-3
CASSLQGGSSYEQYF
TGTGCCAGCAGCTTACAGGGGGGTTCCTCCTACGAGCAGTACTTC
>.|.|TRBJ1-4|TRBV10-1
CASPRRVGATNEKLFF
TGCGCCAGCCCCCGCAGGGTGGGTGCAACTAATGAAAAACTGTTTTTT
>TRBD2|.|TRBJ2-1|TRBV7-2
CASSLQGSGGFYNEQFF
TGTGCCAGCAGCCTTCAGGGTTCGGGGGGTTTCTACAATGAGCAGTTCTTC
>TRBD1|.|TRBJ1-5|TRBV9
CASSQTGGANQPQHF
TGTGCCAGCAGCCAGACAGGGGGAGCCAATCAGCCCCAGCATTTT
>TRBD2|.|TRBJ2-1|TRBV7-3
CASSLNSGGDEQFF
TGTGCCAGCAGCTTAAACAGCGGGGGCGATGAGCAGTTCTTC
>TRBD2|few|TRBJ2-1|TRBV9
CASSLAGGRENEQFF
TGTGCCAGCAGTCTAGCGGGGGGGCGGGAGAATGAGCAGTTCTTC
>.|.|TRBJ2-2|TRBV4-3
CASSQDIRVGELFF
TGCGCCAGCAGCCAAGATATCAGGGTCGGGGAGCTGTTTTTT